Described below is a single T cell receptor beta chain sequence and its context. These data come from a study of blood T cell repertoires in COVID-19. Across the study: T cells, B-cell-depleted T cells, or PBMCs supplied cDNA or gDNA.

In the source study's methods: Scientists estimated how many nucleated cells there were by amplifying reference gene primers. TCRdb's table, derived via immunoSEQ multiplex PCR, lists solely in-frame clones and lacks some. V, J and clone size are taken as reported in that table, and D and trimming were inferred from the DNA itself. The repertoire has 95,000 to 150,000 clones, about four fifths of them found once; the top ten carry under 20%. This clonotype was obtained from a man aged 55 to 70 with active or convalescent COVID-19. Sequencing was done on a sample of peripheral blood.

CDR3 bases: TGTGCCAGCAGTTACGGCCGGGGGGTAGGTGGCTACACCTTC. Its protein is CASSYGRGVGGYTF. The chain carries TRBV6-5 and TRBJ1-2; TRBD1 might be the D (5 bases). The CDR3 consists of 14 residues. V lost 2 bases, J lost 7 bases, and 14 bases lay in between. CDR1 and CDR2 from the germline V gene are MNHEY and SVGAGI.